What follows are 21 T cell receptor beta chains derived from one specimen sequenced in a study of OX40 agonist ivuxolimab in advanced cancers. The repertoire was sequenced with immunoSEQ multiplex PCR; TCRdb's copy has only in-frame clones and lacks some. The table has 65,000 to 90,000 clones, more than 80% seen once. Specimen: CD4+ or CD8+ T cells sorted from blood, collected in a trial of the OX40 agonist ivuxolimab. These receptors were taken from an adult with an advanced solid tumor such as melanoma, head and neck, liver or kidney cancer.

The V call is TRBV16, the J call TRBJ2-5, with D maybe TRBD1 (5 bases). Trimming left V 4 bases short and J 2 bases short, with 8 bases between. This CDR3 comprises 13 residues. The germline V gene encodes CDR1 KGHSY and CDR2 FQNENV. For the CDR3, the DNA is TGTGCCAGCAGCCGGACACAACAAGAGACCCAGTACTTC. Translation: CASSRTQQETQYF.

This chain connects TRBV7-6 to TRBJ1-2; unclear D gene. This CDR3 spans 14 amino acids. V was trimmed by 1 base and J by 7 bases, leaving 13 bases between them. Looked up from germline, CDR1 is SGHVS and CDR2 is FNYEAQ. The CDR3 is CASSLVGSQGGYTF. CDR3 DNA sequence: TGTGCCAGCAGCTTAGTGGGGTCACAAGGTGGCTACACCTTC.

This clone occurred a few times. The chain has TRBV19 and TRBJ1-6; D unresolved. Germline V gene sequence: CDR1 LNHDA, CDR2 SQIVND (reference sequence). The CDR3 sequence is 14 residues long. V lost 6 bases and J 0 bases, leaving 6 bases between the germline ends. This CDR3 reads CASSPSSYNSPLHF. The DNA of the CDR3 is TGTGCCAGTAGCCCGAGCTCCTATAATTCACCCCTCCACTTT.

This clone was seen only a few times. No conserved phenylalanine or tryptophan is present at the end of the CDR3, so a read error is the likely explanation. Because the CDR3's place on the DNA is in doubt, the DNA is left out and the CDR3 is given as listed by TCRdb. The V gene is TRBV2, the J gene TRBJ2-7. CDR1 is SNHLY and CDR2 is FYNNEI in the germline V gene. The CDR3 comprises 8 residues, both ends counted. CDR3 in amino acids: CASSEGSL.

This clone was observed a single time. CDR3: CASSRLEGVGDTQYF. The CDR3 region has the DNA TGTGCCAGCAGCCGACTAGAAGGGGTGGGGGATACGCAGTATTTT. The chain has TRBV6-1 and TRBJ2-3; tentative D call: TRBD2 (6 bases). Trimming removed 6 bases at V and 6 bases at J, with 19 bases between. The CDR3 runs to 15 residues. In germline, CDR1 is MNHNS, CDR2 SASEGT.

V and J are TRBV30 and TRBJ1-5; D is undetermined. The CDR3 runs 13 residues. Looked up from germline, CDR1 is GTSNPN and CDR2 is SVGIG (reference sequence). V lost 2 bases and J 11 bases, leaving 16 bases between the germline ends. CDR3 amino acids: CAWSRAGISAQHF. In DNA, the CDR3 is TGTGCCTGGAGTCGGGCCGGGATATCAGCCCAGCATTTT.

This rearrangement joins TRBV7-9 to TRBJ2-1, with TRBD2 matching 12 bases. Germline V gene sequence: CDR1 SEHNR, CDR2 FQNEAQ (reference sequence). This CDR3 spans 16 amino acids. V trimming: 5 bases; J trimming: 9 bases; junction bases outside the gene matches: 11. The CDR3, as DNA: TGTGCCAGCAGCCCTACGACTAGCGGGAGTAGAGGTGAGCAGTTCTTC. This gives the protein CASSPTTSGSRGEQFF.

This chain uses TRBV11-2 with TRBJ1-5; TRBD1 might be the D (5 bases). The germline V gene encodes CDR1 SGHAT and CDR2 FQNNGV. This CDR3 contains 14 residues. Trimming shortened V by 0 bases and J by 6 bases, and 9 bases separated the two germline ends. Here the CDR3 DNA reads TGTGCCAGCAGCTTAGATCTCAGGGCTCAGCCCCAGCATTTT. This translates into CASSLDLRAQPQHF.

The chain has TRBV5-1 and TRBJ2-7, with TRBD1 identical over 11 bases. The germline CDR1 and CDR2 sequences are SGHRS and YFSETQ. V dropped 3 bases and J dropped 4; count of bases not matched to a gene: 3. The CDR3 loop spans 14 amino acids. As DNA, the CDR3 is TGCGCCAGCAGCTGGGGGACAGGGGGATACGAGCAGTACTTC. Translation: CASSWGTGGYEQYF.

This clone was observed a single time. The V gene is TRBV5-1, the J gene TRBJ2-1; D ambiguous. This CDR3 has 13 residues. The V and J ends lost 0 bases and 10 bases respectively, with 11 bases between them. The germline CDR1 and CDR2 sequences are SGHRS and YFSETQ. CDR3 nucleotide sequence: TGCGCCAGCAGCTTGGAAGGTCCTTGGGAGCAGTTCTTC. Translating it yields CASSLEGPWEQFF.

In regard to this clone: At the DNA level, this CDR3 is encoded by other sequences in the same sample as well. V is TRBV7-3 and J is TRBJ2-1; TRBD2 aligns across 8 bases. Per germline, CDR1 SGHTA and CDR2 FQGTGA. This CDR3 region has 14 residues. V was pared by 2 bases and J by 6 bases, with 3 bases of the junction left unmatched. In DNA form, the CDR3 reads TGTGCCAGCAGCTTATCCCTAGCGGGCAATGAGCAGTTCTTC. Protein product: CASSLSLAGNEQFF.

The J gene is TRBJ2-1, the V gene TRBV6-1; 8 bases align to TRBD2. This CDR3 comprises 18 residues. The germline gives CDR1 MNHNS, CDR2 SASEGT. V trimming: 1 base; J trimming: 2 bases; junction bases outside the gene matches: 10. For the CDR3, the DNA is TGTGCCAGCAGTGAAGAATTCCGGGGGGGGAGGGCCTACAATGAGCAGTTCTTC. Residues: CASSEEFRGGRAYNEQFF.

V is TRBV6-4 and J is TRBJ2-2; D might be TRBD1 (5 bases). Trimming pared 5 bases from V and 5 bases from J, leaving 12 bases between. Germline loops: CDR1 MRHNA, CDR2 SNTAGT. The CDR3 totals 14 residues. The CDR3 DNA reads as TGTGCCAGCAGTTCCAGGGCAGGGACCGGGGAGCTGTTTTTT. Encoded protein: CASSSRAGTGELFF.

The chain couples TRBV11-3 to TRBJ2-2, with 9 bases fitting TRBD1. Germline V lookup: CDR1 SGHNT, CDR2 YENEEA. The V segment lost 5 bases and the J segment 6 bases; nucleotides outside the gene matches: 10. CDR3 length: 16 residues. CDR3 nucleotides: TGTGCCAGCAGCAGAAGGGGACAGGGTGCCGCCGGGGAGCTGTTTTTT. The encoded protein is CASSRRGQGAAGELFF.

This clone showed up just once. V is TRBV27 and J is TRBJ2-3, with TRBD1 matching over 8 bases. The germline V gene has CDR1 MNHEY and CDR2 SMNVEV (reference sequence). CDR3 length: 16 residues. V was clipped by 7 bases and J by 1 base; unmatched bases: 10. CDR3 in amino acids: CASTSQGARGTDTQYF. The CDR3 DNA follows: TGTGCCAGCACCAGCCAGGGGGCGAGAGGCACAGATACGCAGTATTTT.

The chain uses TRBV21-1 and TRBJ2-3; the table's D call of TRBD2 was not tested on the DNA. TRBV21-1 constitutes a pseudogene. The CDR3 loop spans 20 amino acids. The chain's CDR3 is CASSKLQEGPTGSLTDTQYF. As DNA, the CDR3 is TGTGCCAGCAGCAAACTCCAAGAGGGCCCCACGGGTTCGCTCACAGATACGCAGTATTTT.

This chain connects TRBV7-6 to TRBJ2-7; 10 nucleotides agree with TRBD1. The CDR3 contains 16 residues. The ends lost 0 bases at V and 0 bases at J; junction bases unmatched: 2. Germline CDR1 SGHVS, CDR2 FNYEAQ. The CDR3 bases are TGTGCCAGCAGCTTAGCGAGGACAGGGGGCTCCTACGAGCAGTACTTC. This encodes CASSLARTGGSYEQYF. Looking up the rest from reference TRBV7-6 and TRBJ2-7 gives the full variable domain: GAGVSQSPRYKVTKRGQDVALRCDPISGHVSLYWYRQALGQGPEFLTYFNYEAQQDKSGLPNDRFSAERPEGSISTLTIQRTEQRDSAMYRCASSLARTGGSYEQYFGPGTRLTVT.

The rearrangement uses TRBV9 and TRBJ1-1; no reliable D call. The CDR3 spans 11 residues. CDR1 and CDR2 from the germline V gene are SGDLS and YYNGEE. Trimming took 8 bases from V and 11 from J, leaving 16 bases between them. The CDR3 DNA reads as TGTGCCAGTGAGGGCAGAGCTGGGGCTTTCTTT. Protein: CASEGRAGAFF.

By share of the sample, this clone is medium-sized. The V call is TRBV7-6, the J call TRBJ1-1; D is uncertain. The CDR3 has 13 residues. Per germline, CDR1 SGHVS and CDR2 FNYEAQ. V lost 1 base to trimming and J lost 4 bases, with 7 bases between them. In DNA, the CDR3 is TGTGCCAGCAGCTTAGAAGCACGCACTGAAGCTTTCTTT. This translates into CASSLEARTEAFF.

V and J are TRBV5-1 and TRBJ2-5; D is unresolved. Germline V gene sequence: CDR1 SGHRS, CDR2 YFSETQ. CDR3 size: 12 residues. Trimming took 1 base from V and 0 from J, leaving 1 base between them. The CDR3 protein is CASSLYQETQYF. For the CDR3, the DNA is TGCGCCAGCAGCTTGTACCAAGAGACCCAGTACTTC.

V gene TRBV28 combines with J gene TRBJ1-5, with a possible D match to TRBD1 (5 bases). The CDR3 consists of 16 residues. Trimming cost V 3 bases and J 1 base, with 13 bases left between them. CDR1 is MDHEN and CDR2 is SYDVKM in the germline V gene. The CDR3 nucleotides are TGTGCCAGCAGTTTGTATCCGGGACGGAGCAATCAGCCCCAGCATTTT. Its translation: CASSLYPGRSNQPQHF.